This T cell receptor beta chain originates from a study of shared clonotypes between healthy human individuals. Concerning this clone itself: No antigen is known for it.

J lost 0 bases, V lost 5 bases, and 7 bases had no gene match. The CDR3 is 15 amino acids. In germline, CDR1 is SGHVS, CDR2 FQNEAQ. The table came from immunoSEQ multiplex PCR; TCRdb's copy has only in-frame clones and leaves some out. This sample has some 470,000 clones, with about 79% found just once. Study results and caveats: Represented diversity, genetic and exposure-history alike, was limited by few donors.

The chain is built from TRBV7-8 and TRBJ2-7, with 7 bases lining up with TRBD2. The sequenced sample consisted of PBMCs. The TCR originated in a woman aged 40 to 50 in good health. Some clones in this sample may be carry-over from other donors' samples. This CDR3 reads CASSQGLGDSYEQYF. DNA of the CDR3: TGTGCCAGCAGCCAAGGACTAGGAGACTCCTACGAGCAGTACTTC.